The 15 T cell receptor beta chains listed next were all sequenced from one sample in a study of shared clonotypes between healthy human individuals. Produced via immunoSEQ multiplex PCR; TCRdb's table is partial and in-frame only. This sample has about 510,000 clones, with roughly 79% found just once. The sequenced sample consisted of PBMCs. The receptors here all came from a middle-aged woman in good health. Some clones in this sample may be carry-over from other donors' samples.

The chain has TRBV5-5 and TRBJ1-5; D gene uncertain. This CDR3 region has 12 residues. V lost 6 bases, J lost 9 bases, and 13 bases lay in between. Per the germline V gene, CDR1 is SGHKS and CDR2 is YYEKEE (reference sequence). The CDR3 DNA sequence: TGTGCCAGCACCGGACCGCCAGGGCCCCAGCATTTT. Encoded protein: CASTGPPGPQHF.

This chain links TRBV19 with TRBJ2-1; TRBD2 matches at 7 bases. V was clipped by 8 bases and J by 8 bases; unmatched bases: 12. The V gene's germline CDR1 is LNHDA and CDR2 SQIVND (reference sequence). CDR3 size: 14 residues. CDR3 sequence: CASRGGAGADEQFF. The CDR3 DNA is TGTGCCAGTCGGGGTGGGGCGGGAGCGGATGAGCAGTTCTTC.

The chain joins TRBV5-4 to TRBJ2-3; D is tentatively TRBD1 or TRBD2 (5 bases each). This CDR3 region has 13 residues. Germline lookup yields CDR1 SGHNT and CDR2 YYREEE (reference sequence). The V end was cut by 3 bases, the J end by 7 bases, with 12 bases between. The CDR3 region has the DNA TGTGCCAGCAGCTGGGGACGGGCATATACGCAGTATTTT. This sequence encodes CASSWGRAYTQYF.

The CDR3 DNA reads TGTGCCAGCAGCTTAGATGGACAGCCGAACACTGAAGCTTTCTTT. Amino acids: CASSLDGQPNTEAFF. The V and J genes are TRBV7-6 and TRBJ1-1; possible D gene TRBD1, 6 bases. Germline V CDR1 and CDR2: SGHVS, FNYEAQ. The CDR3 has 15 residues. V was clipped by 1 base and J by 1 base, with 10 bases between them. The variable domain in full, with the rest retrieved from reference TRBV7-6 and TRBJ1-1, is GAGVSQSPRYKVTKRGQDVALRCDPISGHVSLYWYRQALGQGPEFLTYFNYEAQQDKSGLPNDRFSAERPEGSISTLTIQRTEQRDSAMYRCASSLDGQPNTEAFFGQGTRLTVV.

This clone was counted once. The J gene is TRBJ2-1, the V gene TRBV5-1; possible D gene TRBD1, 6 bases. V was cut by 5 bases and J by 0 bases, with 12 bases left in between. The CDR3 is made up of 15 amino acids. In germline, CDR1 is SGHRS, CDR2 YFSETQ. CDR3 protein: CASRLQGSSYNEQFF. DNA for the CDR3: TGCGCCAGCAGATTACAGGGCAGCTCCTACAATGAGCAGTTCTTC. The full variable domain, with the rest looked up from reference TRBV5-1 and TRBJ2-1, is KAGVTQTPRYLIKTRGQQVTLSCSPISGHRSVSWYQQTPGQGLQFLFEYFSETQRNKGNFPGRFSGRQFSNSRSEMNVSTLELGDSALYLCASRLQGSSYNEQFFGPGTRLTVL.

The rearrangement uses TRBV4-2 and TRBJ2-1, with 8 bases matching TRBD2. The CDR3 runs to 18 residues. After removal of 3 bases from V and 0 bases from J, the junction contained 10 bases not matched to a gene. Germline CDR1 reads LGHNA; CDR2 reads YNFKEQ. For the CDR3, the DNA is TGTGCCAGCAGCCAGGATCTCACCGGGACTAGCTCCTACAATGAGCAGTTCTTC. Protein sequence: CASSQDLTGTSSYNEQFF.

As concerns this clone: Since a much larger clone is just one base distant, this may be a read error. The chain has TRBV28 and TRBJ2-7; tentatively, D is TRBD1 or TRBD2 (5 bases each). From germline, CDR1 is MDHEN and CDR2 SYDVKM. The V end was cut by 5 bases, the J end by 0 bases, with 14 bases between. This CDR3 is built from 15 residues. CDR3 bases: TGTGCCAGCAGTCCCCGGGGCAGCGCCTCCTACGAGCAGTACTTC. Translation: CASSPRGSASYEQYF.

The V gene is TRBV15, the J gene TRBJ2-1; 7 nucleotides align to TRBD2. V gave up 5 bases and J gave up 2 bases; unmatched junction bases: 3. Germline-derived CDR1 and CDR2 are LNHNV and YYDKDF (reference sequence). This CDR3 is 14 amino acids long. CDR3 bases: TGTGCCACCAGCGGCAGCGGGACCTACAATGAGCAGTTCTTC. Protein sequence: CATSGSGTYNEQFF. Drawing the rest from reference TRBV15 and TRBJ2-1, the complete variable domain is DAMVIQNPRYQVTQFGKPVTLSCSQTLNHNVMYWYQQKSSQAPKLLFHYYDKDFNNEADTPDNFQSRRPNTSFCFLDIRSPGLGDTAMYLCATSGSGTYNEQFFGPGTRLTVL.

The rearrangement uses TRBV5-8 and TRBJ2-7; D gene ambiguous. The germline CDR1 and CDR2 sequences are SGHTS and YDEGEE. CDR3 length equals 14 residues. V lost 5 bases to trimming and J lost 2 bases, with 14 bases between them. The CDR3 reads CASSFLRGPYEQYF. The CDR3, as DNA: TGTGCCAGCAGTTTTTTGCGTGGTCCCTACGAGCAGTACTTC.

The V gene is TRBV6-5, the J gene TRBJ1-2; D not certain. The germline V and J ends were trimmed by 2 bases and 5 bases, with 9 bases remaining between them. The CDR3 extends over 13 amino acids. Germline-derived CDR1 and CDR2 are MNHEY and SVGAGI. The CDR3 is CASSYGRIYGYTF. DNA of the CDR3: TGTGCCAGCAGTTACGGTCGGATTTATGGCTACACCTTC.

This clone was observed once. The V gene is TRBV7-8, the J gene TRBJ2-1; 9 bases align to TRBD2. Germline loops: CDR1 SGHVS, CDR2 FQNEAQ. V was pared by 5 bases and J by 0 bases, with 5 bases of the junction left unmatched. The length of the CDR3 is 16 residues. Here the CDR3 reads CASSPFSGSSYNEQFF. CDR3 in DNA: TGTGCCAGCAGCCCCTTTAGCGGGAGCTCCTACAATGAGCAGTTCTTC.

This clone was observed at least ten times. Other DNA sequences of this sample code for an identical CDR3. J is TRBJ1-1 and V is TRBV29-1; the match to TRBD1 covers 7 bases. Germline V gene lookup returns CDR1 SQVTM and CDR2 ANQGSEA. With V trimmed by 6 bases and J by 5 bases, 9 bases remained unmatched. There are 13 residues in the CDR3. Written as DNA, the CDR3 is TGCAGCGTGGGACAGAGACTAGGGACTGAAGCTTTCTTT. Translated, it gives CSVGQRLGTEAFF. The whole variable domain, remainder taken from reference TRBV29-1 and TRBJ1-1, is SAVISQKPSRDICQRGTSLTIQCQVDSQVTMMFWYRQQPGQSLTLIATANQGSEATYESGFVIDKFPISRPNLTFSTLTVSNMSPEDSSIYLCSVGQRLGTEAFFGQGTRLTVV.

The CDR3 reads CASSPLPDTQYF. CDR3 DNA: TGTGCCAGCAGCCCTCTCCCAGATACGCAGTATTTT. This sequence joins TRBV28 and TRBJ2-3; D ambiguous. The V end lost 6 bases, the J end lost 4 bases, and 8 bases lay between the germline ends. The length of the CDR3 is 12 residues. Germline lookup yields CDR1 MDHEN and CDR2 SYDVKM.

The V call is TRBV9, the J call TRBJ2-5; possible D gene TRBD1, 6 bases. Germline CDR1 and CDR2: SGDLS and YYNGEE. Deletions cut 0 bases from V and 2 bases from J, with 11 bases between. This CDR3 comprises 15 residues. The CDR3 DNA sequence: TGTGCCAGCAGCGTAGACCCCGGACAGCAAGAGACCCAGTACTTC. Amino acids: CASSVDPGQQETQYF.

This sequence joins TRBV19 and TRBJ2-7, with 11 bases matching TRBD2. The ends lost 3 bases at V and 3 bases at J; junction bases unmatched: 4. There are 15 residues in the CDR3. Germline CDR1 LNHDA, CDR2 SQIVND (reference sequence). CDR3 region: CASSMGLAEVYEQYF. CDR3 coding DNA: TGTGCCAGTAGTATGGGACTAGCGGAAGTCTACGAGCAGTACTTC. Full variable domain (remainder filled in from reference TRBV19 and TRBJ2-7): DGGITQSPKYLFRKEGQNVTLSCEQNLNHDAMYWYRQDPGQGLRLIYYSQIVNDFQKGDIAEGYSVSREKKESFPLTVTSAQKNPTAFYLCASSMGLAEVYEQYFGPGTRLTVT.